One and the same sample provided the 30 T cell receptor beta chains below, sequenced in a study of T cells in tuberculosis. Here immunoSEQ multiplex PCR was the method, and the copy in TCRdb shows in-frame clones only, minus some. This table has 30,000 to 35,000 clones, around 96% appearing once. Specimen: PBMCs. Every receptor here comes from a donor aged 10 to 29 with latent tuberculosis or without tuberculosis infection.

This chain joins TRBV5-1 and TRBJ2-1, with TRBD2 matching 10 bases. The germline CDR1 and CDR2 sequences are SGHRS and YFSETQ. This CDR3 is 16 amino acids long. The V segment lost 4 bases and the J segment 8 bases; nucleotides outside the gene matches: 12. The CDR3, as DNA: TGCGCCAGCAGCGTCGGGACTAGCGCCTTGGGATATGAGCAGTTCTTC. Translation: CASSVGTSALGYEQFF.

The chain couples TRBV5-1 to TRBJ2-7, with 9 positions matching TRBD1. The junction had 11 bases not matched to a gene; V was cut back by 4 bases and J by 6 bases. Per the germline V gene, CDR1 is SGHRS and CDR2 is YFSETQ. CDR3 size: 15 residues. CDR3 DNA: TGCGCCAGCAGCCCAAGCGGGACAGGGCTCGGCGAGCAGTACTTC. It encodes CASSPSGTGLGEQYF.

The chain carries TRBV28 and TRBJ1-1, with no clear D. Germline-derived CDR1 and CDR2 are MDHEN and SYDVKM. With 3 bases removed from V and 5 bases from J, the gap between germline ends came to 4 bases. The CDR3 totals 11 residues. The CDR3 region is CASSFRTEAFF. As DNA, the CDR3 is TGTGCCAGCAGTTTCAGGACTGAAGCTTTCTTT.

The V gene is TRBV28, the J gene TRBJ2-3; 11 bases map to TRBD2. This CDR3 is 15 amino acids long. CDR1 and CDR2 (germline): MDHEN, SYDVKM. With 5 bases clipped from V and 1 base from J, the junction kept 2 bases outside the gene matches. The CDR3 nucleotides read TGTGCCAGCAGTGCACTAGCGGGAGGCACAGATACGCAGTATTTT. Its protein product is CASSALAGGTDTQYF.

The chain joins TRBV13 to TRBJ2-1, with 8 bases fitting TRBD1. This CDR3 region has 16 residues. CDR1 is PRHDT and CDR2 is FYEKMQ in the germline V gene (reference sequence). Trimming at V came to 5 bases and at J to 2 bases, leaving 8 bases not matched to a gene. The CDR3 DNA reads as TGTGCCAGCAGCCAAGGGACAGGTACTCCCTACAATGAGCAGTTCTTC. Amino acid sequence: CASSQGTGTPYNEQFF.

The chain links TRBV5-1 to TRBJ2-1, with 12 nucleotides matching TRBD2. Germline V gene lookup returns CDR1 SGHRS and CDR2 YFSETQ. The CDR3 extends over 18 amino acids. J gave up 4 bases and V 4 bases, and 12 bases lay outside the gene matches. CDR3 in amino acids: CASSLGFRTSGEYNEQFF. CDR3 bases: TGCGCCAGCAGCCTTGGCTTTAGGACTAGCGGGGAGTACAATGAGCAGTTCTTC.

V and J are TRBV5-1 and TRBJ1-3, with D maybe TRBD1 (5 bases). V lost 2 bases and J 2 bases, leaving 5 bases between the germline ends. Looked up from germline, CDR1 is SGHRS and CDR2 is YFSETQ. The CDR3 loop spans 13 amino acids. The CDR3 coding sequence is TGCGCCAGCAGCTTCAGGGCTGGAAACACCATATATTTT. Protein product: CASSFRAGNTIYF. Full variable domain (rest looked up from reference TRBV5-1 and TRBJ1-3): KAGVTQTPRYLIKTRGQQVTLSCSPISGHRSVSWYQQTPGQGLQFLFEYFSETQRNKGNFPGRFSGRQFSNSRSEMNVSTLELGDSALYLCASSFRAGNTIYFGEGSWLTVV.

The rearrangement uses TRBV2 and TRBJ2-3, with TRBD1 matching over 12 bases. The CDR3 is 16 amino acids. V was pared by 4 bases and J by 4 bases, with 6 bases of the junction left unmatched. Germline V lookup: CDR1 SNHLY, CDR2 FYNNEI. This chain's CDR3 is CASSAGQGALSDTQYF. The CDR3 DNA is TGTGCCAGCAGTGCGGGACAGGGGGCTCTATCAGATACGCAGTATTTT.

This chain uses TRBV19 with TRBJ1-3, with D hard to call. Germline assignment: CDR1 LNHDA and CDR2 SQIVND (reference sequence). Trimming stripped 5 bases from V and 3 bases from J, with 14 bases between. The CDR3 spans 15 residues. The CDR3 nucleotides read TGTGCCAGTAGTTACCAGGCCCGTCATGGAAACACCATATATTTT. Its translation is CASSYQARHGNTIYF.

The J gene is TRBJ2-7, the V gene TRBV28; D gene unclear. CDR1 and CDR2 from the germline V gene are MDHEN and SYDVKM. Trimming removed 7 bases at V and 1 base at J, with 17 bases between. The CDR3 consists of 15 residues. The CDR3 spells CASNRPLGPSYEQYF. In nucleotides, the CDR3 is TGTGCCAGCAATCGCCCTTTGGGCCCGTCCTACGAGCAGTACTTC.

The chain carries TRBV20-1 and TRBJ2-7; D not certain. The length of the CDR3 is 11 residues. Germline V gene data show CDR1 as DFQATT and CDR2 as SNEGSKA (reference sequence). V lost 6 bases and J 6 bases, leaving 12 bases between the germline ends. CDR3 region: CSAQTGVEQYF. In nucleotides, the CDR3 is TGCAGTGCCCAGACTGGCGTCGAGCAGTACTTC.

V is TRBV5-4 and J is TRBJ1-2; D unclear. V was shortened by 0 bases and J by 0 bases, with 6 bases between the two germline ends. Germline lookup yields CDR1 SGHNT and CDR2 YYREEE (reference sequence). The CDR3 contains 14 residues. The CDR3 DNA sequence: TGTGCCAGCAGCTTGGAGAGAACTAACTATGGCTACACCTTC. Its protein is CASSLERTNYGYTF.

This rearrangement joins TRBV14 to TRBJ2-7; D unclear. CDR3 length: 13 amino acids. The germline gives CDR1 SGHDN, CDR2 FVKESK. Trimming took off 1 base at V and 2 bases at J, with 6 bases between the two ends. CDR3 in amino acids: CASSQVRAYEQYF. In DNA, the CDR3 is TGTGCCAGCAGCCAAGTAAGAGCCTACGAGCAGTACTTC.

The CDR3 DNA reads as TGTGCCAGCAGCCAAGATGTACAGGGGGCTTGGTACACTGAAGCTTTCTTT. It encodes CASSQDVQGAWYTEAFF. The rearrangement links TRBV4-2 to TRBJ1-1; TRBD1 matches 9 bases. The CDR3 length is 17 residues. J gave up 3 bases and V 0 bases, and 8 bases lay outside the gene matches. Germline V CDR1 and CDR2: LGHNA, YNFKEQ.

V is TRBV5-4 and J is TRBJ2-3, with 10 bases fitting TRBD1. CDR1 is SGHNT, CDR2 YYREEE, per germline (reference sequence). CDR3 length equals 14 residues. V shed 4 bases, J shed 6 bases, and the junction held 5 bases outside the gene matches. In DNA, the CDR3 is TGTGCCAGCAGCACTAGACAGGGGGCCGATACGCAGTATTTT. This gives the protein CASSTRQGADTQYF.

The V call is TRBV19, the J call TRBJ2-7; 10 nucleotides line up with TRBD2. CDR3 length: 18 amino acids. V lost 2 bases to trimming and J lost 8 bases; unmatched junction nucleotides: 18. From germline, CDR1 is LNHDA and CDR2 SQIVND (reference sequence). CDR3 sequence (DNA): TGTGCCAGTAGTATACGCCCGGGGGCCGGGACTAGCGCGAACCAGCAGTACTTC. Translating gives CASSIRPGAGTSANQQYF.

DNA for the CDR3: TGTGCCAGCAGTGGGCGGGACGGAACCTACGAGCAGTACTTC. It codes for CASSGRDGTYEQYF. The chain combines TRBV28 with TRBJ2-7; a possible D gene is TRBD2 (6 bases). With 5 bases removed from V and 2 bases from J, the gap between germline ends came to 13 bases. The CDR3 totals 14 residues. Germline values: CDR1 MDHEN, CDR2 SYDVKM.

The V and J genes are TRBV7-2 and TRBJ2-7, with TRBD1 as a possible D gene (6 bases). From germline, CDR1 is SGHTA and CDR2 FQGNSA. Trimming stripped 4 bases from V and 0 bases from J, with 16 bases between. The CDR3 has 16 amino acids. CDR3 residues: CASSWGADRPSYEQYF. The CDR3 coding sequence is TGTGCCAGCAGCTGGGGAGCTGACAGGCCCTCCTACGAGCAGTACTTC.

This clone was recorded only once. The chain recombines TRBV9 with TRBJ1-1, with D perhaps matching TRBD1 (5 bases). The CDR3 has 11 amino acids. V dropped 4 bases and J dropped 10 bases, with 11 bases sitting between them. Germline V lookup: CDR1 SGDLS, CDR2 YYNGEE. The CDR3 nucleotides are TGTGCCAGCAGCCCTGGGGCAGGAGCTTTCTTT. Translation: CASSPGAGAFF.

The V and J genes are TRBV30 and TRBJ1-4, with 8 positions matching TRBD1. Germline-derived CDR1 and CDR2 are GTSNPN and SVGIG (reference sequence). Trimming took 1 base from V and 6 from J; bases not matched to a gene: 4. The length of the CDR3 is 14 residues. The CDR3 sequence: CAWSEQGEDEKLFF. CDR3 bases: TGTGCCTGGAGTGAACAGGGGGAAGATGAAAAACTGTTTTTT.

The rearrangement joins TRBV2 to TRBJ2-2; 7 bases match TRBD1. This CDR3 comprises 14 residues. V was pared by 4 bases and J by 6 bases, with 5 bases of the junction left unmatched. Germline V CDR1 and CDR2: SNHLY, FYNNEI. The CDR3 sequence: CASSGQGIPGELFF. The CDR3 DNA sequence: TGTGCCAGCAGTGGACAGGGCATTCCCGGGGAGCTGTTTTTT. The whole variable domain, filled in from reference TRBV2 and TRBJ2-2, reads EPEVTQTPSHQVTQMGQEVILRCVPISNHLYFYWYRQILGQKVEFLVSFYNNEISEKSEIFDDQFSVERPDGSNFTLKIRSTKLEDSAMYFCASSGQGIPGELFFGEGSRLTVL.

The gene calls are TRBV30 and TRBJ2-3; 8 nucleotides agree with TRBD2. V shed 1 base and J 1 base; nucleotides not matched to a gene: 4. The germline V gene has CDR1 GTSNPN and CDR2 SVGIG (reference sequence). CDR3 length equals 15 residues. The CDR3: CAWSGGAGGTDTQYF. The CDR3 DNA reads as TGTGCCTGGAGTGGGGGAGCGGGAGGCACAGATACGCAGTATTTT.

This clone was recorded once. The chain uses TRBV7-2 and TRBJ1-5; 7 positions agree with TRBD1. The length of the CDR3 is 14 residues. Germline CDR1 and CDR2: SGHTA and FQGNSA. V dropped 3 bases and J dropped 2; count of bases not matched to a gene: 1. The CDR3 protein is CASSFQGGNQPQHF. The CDR3 DNA reads as TGTGCCAGCAGCTTTCAGGGGGGCAATCAGCCCCAGCATTTT. Variable domain in full (rest from reference TRBV7-2 and TRBJ1-5): GAGVSQSPSNKVTEKGKDVELRCDPISGHTALYWYRQSLGQGLEFLIYFQGNSAPDKSGLPSDRFSAERTGGSVSTLTIQRTQQEDSAVYLCASSFQGGNQPQHFGDGTRLSIL.

The CDR3: CASSLMGGVTEAFF. As DNA, the CDR3 is TGTGCCAGCAGTTTAATGGGGGGAGTCACTGAAGCTTTCTTT. The rearrangement uses TRBV27 and TRBJ1-1; D may be TRBD1 (5 bases). Germline V gene data show CDR1 as MNHEY and CDR2 as SMNVEV (reference sequence). This CDR3 has 14 residues. Trimming shortened V by 2 bases and J by 4 bases, and 11 bases separated the two germline ends.

This clone was observed a single time. This chain uses TRBV9 with TRBJ1-5; D remains unclear. The V and J ends lost 0 bases and 0 bases respectively, with 7 bases between them. This CDR3 spans 15 amino acids. In germline, CDR1 is SGDLS, CDR2 YYNGEE. The CDR3 nucleotides are TGTGCCAGCAGCGTAGACAGCTATAGCAATCAGCCCCAGCATTTT. It codes for CASSVDSYSNQPQHF.

The chain carries TRBV6-4 and TRBJ1-2; 10 bases are a match to TRBD1. Germline CDR1 is MRHNA and CDR2 is SNTAGT. The CDR3 contains 13 residues. J was trimmed by 6 bases and V by 3 bases; bases with no gene match: 1. CDR3 sequence: CASSETGGHGYTF. CDR3 DNA sequence: TGTGCCAGCAGTGAGACAGGGGGCCATGGCTACACCTTC.

This rearrangement joins TRBV28 to TRBJ2-3; 9 nucleotides agree with TRBD2. Losses at the gene ends were 6 bases for V and 1 base for J; bases not matched to a gene: 8. There are 16 residues in the CDR3. The germline gives CDR1 MDHEN, CDR2 SYDVKM. DNA for the CDR3: TGTGCCAGCAGACCTTTTAGCGGGAGAGGCACAGATACGCAGTATTTT. Protein sequence: CASRPFSGRGTDTQYF.

This clone was detected once. V gene TRBV9 combines with J gene TRBJ2-3, with 8 bases lining up with TRBD1. Germline V lookup: CDR1 SGDLS, CDR2 YYNGEE. The CDR3 length is 17 residues. The V and J ends lost 3 bases and 3 bases, in that order; junction bases with no gene match: 12. The CDR3 here is CASSARTGLGSTDTQYF. CDR3 nucleotide sequence: TGTGCCAGCAGCGCGCGGACAGGGCTGGGTAGTACAGATACGCAGTATTTT.

V is TRBV7-9 and J is TRBJ2-5, with D maybe TRBD2 (5 bases). V was cut by 5 bases and J by 2 bases, with 18 bases left in between. Looked up from germline, CDR1 is SEHNR and CDR2 is FQNEAQ (reference sequence). This CDR3 has 16 amino acids. The CDR3 nucleotides read TGTGCCAGCAGCACAGTCGGGGTCTCAGAACAAGAGACCCAGTACTTC. Translating gives CASSTVGVSEQETQYF.

V usage is TRBV5-1 and J usage is TRBJ1-1, with TRBD1 as a possible D gene (5 bases). This CDR3 is 15 amino acids long. CDR1 is SGHRS, CDR2 YFSETQ, per germline. Trimming cost V 0 bases and J 0 bases, with 9 bases left between them. CDR3 sequence: CASSLGQGVNTEAFF. CDR3 in DNA: TGCGCCAGCAGCTTGGGGCAGGGCGTGAACACTGAAGCTTTCTTT.